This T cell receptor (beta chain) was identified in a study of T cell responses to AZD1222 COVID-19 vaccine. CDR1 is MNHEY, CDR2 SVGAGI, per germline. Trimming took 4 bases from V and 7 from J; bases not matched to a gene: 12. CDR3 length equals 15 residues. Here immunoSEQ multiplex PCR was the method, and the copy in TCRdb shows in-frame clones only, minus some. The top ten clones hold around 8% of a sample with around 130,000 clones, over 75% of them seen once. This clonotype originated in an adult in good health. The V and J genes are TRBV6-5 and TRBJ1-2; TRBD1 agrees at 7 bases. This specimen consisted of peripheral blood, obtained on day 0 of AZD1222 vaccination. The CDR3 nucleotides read TGTGCCAGCAGTTTAACCGGGACAGCCCATTTTGGCTACACCTTC. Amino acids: CASSLTGTAHFGYTF.